One sample yielded the 8 T cell receptor beta chains listed below, sequenced in a study of blood T cell repertoires in COVID-19. The protocol was immunoSEQ multiplex PCR, while the TCRdb copy is restricted to in-frame clones and leaves out a portion. The sample carries about 50,000 clones, over 75% recorded once. The specimen was peripheral blood. All receptors come from a human donor with active COVID-19. The donor label of this sample is uncertain.

This chain joins TRBV5-4 and TRBJ2-7; perhaps TRBD1 as D (5 bases). The CDR3 extends over 16 amino acids. The germline V gene has CDR1 SGHNT and CDR2 YYREEE (reference sequence). Trimming took 5 bases from V and 6 from J, leaving 24 bases between them. The CDR3 DNA is TGTGCCAGCAGTCATGGTCAGGGCGCCTTTGATAGCGAGCAGTACTTC. Encoded protein: CASSHGQGAFDSEQYF.

The gene calls are TRBV6-6 and TRBJ2-5, with TRBD2 matching over 7 bases. Per germline, CDR1 MNHNY and CDR2 SVGAGI (reference sequence). The CDR3 has 14 residues. Germline trimming cut 6 bases from V and 5 bases from J; bases unmatched to any gene: 9. The CDR3 sequence: CASSYSTSWETQYF. The CDR3 DNA is TGTGCCAGCAGCTATTCGACTAGCTGGGAGACCCAGTACTTC.

The chain carries TRBV18 and TRBJ2-3; 8 nucleotides line up with TRBD2. CDR1 KGHSH and CDR2 LQKENI come from the germline V gene. This CDR3 contains 16 residues. V lost 3 bases, J lost 3 bases, and 8 bases stayed unmatched. In nucleotides, the CDR3 is TGTGCCAGCTCACCCGGGGGGGGCCTGAGAACAGATACGCAGTATTTT. Residues: CASSPGGGLRTDTQYF.

The V gene is TRBV6-5, the J gene TRBJ1-1; no clear D. Trimming pared 6 bases from V and 0 bases from J, leaving 8 bases between. Germline V gene lookup returns CDR1 MNHEY and CDR2 SVGAGI. The CDR3 length is 13 residues. The CDR3 sequence is CASSLTLNTEAFF. The CDR3 DNA reads as TGTGCCAGCAGCCTCACACTGAACACTGAAGCTTTCTTT.

This clone has more than one count but fewer than ten. This chain joins TRBV19 and TRBJ1-5; maybe TRBD1 (5 bases). Trimming removed 3 bases at V and 2 bases at J, with 11 bases between. Germline V gene lookup returns CDR1 LNHDA and CDR2 SQIVND (reference sequence). The CDR3 contains 15 residues. The DNA of the CDR3 is TGTGCCAGTAGTATCAGTTCGGGGGGCAATCAGCCCCAGCATTTT. This translates into CASSISSGGNQPQHF.

The genes are TRBV5-5 and TRBJ2-7, with 7 bases fitting TRBD1. In germline, CDR1 is SGHKS, CDR2 YYEKEE (reference sequence). J was trimmed by 6 bases and V by 1 base; bases with no gene match: 7. The length of the CDR3 is 14 residues. CDR3 sequence (DNA): TGTGCCAGCAGCTTGCCGGGACAGCCGTTCGAGCAGTACTTC. This encodes CASSLPGQPFEQYF.

The chain links TRBV5-6 to TRBJ1-2, with D uncertain. V lost 0 bases to trimming and J lost 3 bases, with 9 bases between them. The germline V gene encodes CDR1 SGHDT and CDR2 YYEEEE. CDR3 size: 14 residues. Written as DNA, the CDR3 is TGTGCCAGCAGCTTGGGCCCAGGCTACTATGGCTACACCTTC. It codes for CASSLGPGYYGYTF. Complete variable domain (other parts from reference TRBV5-6 and TRBJ1-2): DAGVTQSPTHLIKTRGQQVTLRCSPKSGHDTVSWYQQALGQGPQFIFQYYEEEERQRGNFPDRFSGHQFPNYSSELNVNALLLGDSALYLCASSLGPGYYGYTFGSGTRLTVV.

V is TRBV25-1 and J is TRBJ1-2; TRBD1 agrees at 10 bases. Trimming cost V 5 bases and J 5 bases; bases outside gene matches: 11. Germline-derived CDR1 and CDR2 are MGHDK and SYGVNS. This CDR3 has 16 amino acids. CDR3 loop: CASSPRGGQGNYGYTF. The CDR3 DNA reads as TGTGCCAGCAGTCCCCGCGGGGGACAGGGGAATTATGGCTACACCTTC.